This T cell receptor (beta chain) was profiled in a study of T cells in localized non-small cell lung cancer. General study results and limits: Across samples, adjacent lung featured a median approximately 60 of the top 100 tumor clones.

Of note for this clone: Its specificity is not known.

The V gene's germline CDR1 is SGHRS and CDR2 YFSETQ. V gave up 4 bases and J gave up 0 bases, with 8 bases separating them. This CDR3 is built from 14 residues. Sequenced by immunoSEQ multiplex PCR; TCRdb stores in-frame clones only, minus some. Here the sample spans around 25,000 clones, 82% being singletons. This specimen consisted of peripheral blood, obtained before any cancer treatment. The V call is TRBV5-1, the J call TRBJ2-1, with D tentatively TRBD1 (5 bases). The source is a woman aged 40 to 75 with stage I lung adenocarcinoma. The CDR3: CASSADSSYNEQFF. The CDR3, as DNA: TGCGCCAGCAGCGCTGACAGCTCCTACAATGAGCAGTTCTTC.